This TCR beta chain was documented in a study of neurological immune-mediated disorders. This clonotype came up many times. Using its own MiXCR run on the 5' RACE reads, TCRdb lists one record per CDR3 protein. The sample lists roughly 74,000 distinct CDR3 sequences; around 5.2% were seen once. V was clipped by 6 bases and J by 16 bases, with 19 bases between them. CDR3 length equals 12 residues. Germline-derived CDR1 and CDR2 are MNHEY and SVGEGT. Material: PBMCs. The TCR comes from a man aged 18 to 29 with multiple sclerosis. This rearrangement joins TRBV6-2 or TRBV6-3 to TRBJ2-1; perhaps TRBD2 as D (6 bases). This CDR3 reads CASSKRASRRFF. In DNA form, the CDR3 reads TGTGCCAGCAGCAAGCGGGCTAGCCGACGATTCTTC.